This passage covers 6 T cell receptor beta chains from one sample sequenced in a study of blood T cell repertoires in COVID-19. The repertoire was sequenced with immunoSEQ multiplex PCR; TCRdb's copy has only in-frame clones and lacks some. The data contain 150,000 to 190,000 clones, approximately 80% of them singletons. Source material: peripheral blood. These receptors all come from a woman of 80 years or more with acute or convalescent COVID-19.

The chain is built from TRBV5-1 and TRBJ1-3; D possibly corresponds to TRBD1 (5 bases). V was pared by 6 bases and J by 0 bases, with 13 bases between. CDR1 SGHRS and CDR2 YFSETQ come from the germline V gene. This CDR3 spans 15 amino acids. The CDR3 sequence is CASTSGLSSGNTIYF. The CDR3 DNA reads TGCGCCAGCACGTCAGGGCTGTCCTCTGGAAACACCATATATTTT.

The rearrangement joins TRBV19 to TRBJ1-5; D unclear. Germline V gene sequence: CDR1 LNHDA, CDR2 SQIVND (reference sequence). V dropped 1 base and J dropped 0 bases, with 4 bases sitting between them. The CDR3 contains 14 residues. This chain's CDR3 is CASSIAVSNQPQHF. DNA for the CDR3: TGTGCCAGTAGTATAGCAGTTAGCAATCAGCCCCAGCATTTT.

Only one count was recorded for this clone. The V gene is TRBV21-1, the J gene TRBJ1-1; the tabulated D call, TRBD1, remains unverified against the DNA. TRBV21-1 is listed as a pseudogene. This CDR3 contains 15 residues. The CDR3 sequence: CASKTDRKKNTEAFF. The CDR3 bases are TGTGCCAGCAAAACGGACAGAAAGAAGAACACTGAAGCTTTCTTT.

The genes are TRBV19 and TRBJ2-3, with 13 bases lining up with TRBD2. CDR1 LNHDA and CDR2 SQIVND come from the germline V gene (reference sequence). CDR3 length equals 17 residues. V lost 3 bases and J lost 5; bases outside the gene matches: 8. The CDR3: CASSIGTSGNLGDTQYF. The CDR3 nucleotides are TGTGCCAGTAGTATTGGGACTAGCGGGAACCTGGGAGATACGCAGTATTTT.

This clone has a handful of counts. The chain links TRBV6-5 to TRBJ1-2; 10 bases align to TRBD1. From germline, CDR1 is MNHEY and CDR2 SVGAGI. The CDR3 covers 14 residues. With 2 bases clipped from V and 4 bases from J, the junction kept 1 base outside the gene matches. The chain's CDR3 is CASSYRTGGYGYTF. CDR3 in DNA: TGTGCCAGCAGTTACCGGACAGGGGGCTATGGCTACACCTTC.

The CDR3 nucleotides are TGTGCCAGCAGGCCCGGGACTAGCGGGGGGGGTACATCCTACAATGAGCAGTTCTTC. Its translation: CASRPGTSGGGTSYNEQFF. The V gene is TRBV11-2, the J gene TRBJ2-1; TRBD2 matches at 16 bases. This CDR3 region has 19 residues. With 6 bases clipped from V and 1 base from J, the junction kept 9 bases outside the gene matches. The V gene's germline CDR1 is SGHAT and CDR2 FQNNGV.